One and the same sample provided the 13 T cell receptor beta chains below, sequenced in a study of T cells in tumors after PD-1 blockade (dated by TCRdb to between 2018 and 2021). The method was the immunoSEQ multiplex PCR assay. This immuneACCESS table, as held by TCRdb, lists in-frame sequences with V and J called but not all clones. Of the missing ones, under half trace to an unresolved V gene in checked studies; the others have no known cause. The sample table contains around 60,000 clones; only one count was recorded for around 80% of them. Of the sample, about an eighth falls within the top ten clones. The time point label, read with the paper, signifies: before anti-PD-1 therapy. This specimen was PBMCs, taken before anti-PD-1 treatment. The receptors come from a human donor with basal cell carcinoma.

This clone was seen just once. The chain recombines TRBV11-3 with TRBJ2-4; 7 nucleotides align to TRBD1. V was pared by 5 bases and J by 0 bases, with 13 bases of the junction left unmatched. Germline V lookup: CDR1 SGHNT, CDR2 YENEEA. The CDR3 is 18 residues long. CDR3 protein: CASSPILRQGAAKNIQYF. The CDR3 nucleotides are TGTGCCAGCAGCCCCATTCTCCGACAGGGTGCAGCCAAAAACATTCAGTACTTC.

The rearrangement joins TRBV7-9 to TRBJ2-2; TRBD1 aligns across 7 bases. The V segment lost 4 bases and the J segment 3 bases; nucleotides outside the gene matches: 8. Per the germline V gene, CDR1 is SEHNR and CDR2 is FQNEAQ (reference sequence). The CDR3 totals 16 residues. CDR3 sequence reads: CASSYNRGKDTGELFF. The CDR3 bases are TGTGCCAGCAGCTACAACAGGGGAAAGGACACCGGGGAGCTGTTTTTT.

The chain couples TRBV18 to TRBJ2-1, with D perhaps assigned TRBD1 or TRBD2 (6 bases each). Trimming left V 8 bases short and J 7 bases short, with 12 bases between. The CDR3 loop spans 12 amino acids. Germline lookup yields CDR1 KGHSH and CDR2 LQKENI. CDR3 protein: CASALGGNEQFF. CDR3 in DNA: TGTGCCAGCGCTTTAGGGGGGAATGAGCAGTTCTTC.

The CDR3 protein is CASSGTSGGRDTGELFF. Here the CDR3 DNA reads TGTGCCAGCTCAGGGACTAGCGGGGGCCGAGACACCGGGGAGCTGTTTTTT. The chain is built from TRBV18 and TRBJ2-2, with 14 bases lining up with TRBD2. Germline CDR1 is KGHSH and CDR2 is LQKENI. V was clipped by 5 bases and J by 3 bases; unmatched bases: 5. The CDR3 is made up of 17 amino acids. Full variable domain (outside the CDR3, taken from reference TRBV18 and TRBJ2-2): NAGVMQNPRHLVRRRGQEARLRCSPMKGHSHVYWYRQLPEEGLKFMVYLQKENIIDESGMPKERFSAEFPKEGPSILRIQQVVRGDSAAYFCASSGTSGGRDTGELFFGEGSRLTVL.

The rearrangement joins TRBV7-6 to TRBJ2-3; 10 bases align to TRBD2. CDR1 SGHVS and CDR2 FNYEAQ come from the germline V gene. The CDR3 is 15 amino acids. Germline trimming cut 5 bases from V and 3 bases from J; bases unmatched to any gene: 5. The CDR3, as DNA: TGTGCCAGCAGCCGCCGGACTAGCGGAACAGATACGCAGTATTTT. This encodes CASSRRTSGTDTQYF.

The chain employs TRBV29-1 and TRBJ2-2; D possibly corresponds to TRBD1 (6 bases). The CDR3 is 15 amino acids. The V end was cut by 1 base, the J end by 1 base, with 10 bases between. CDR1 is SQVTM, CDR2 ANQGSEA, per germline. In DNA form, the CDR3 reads TGCAGCGTTGAAGTTGGGACAAGGAACACCGGGGAGCTGTTTTTT. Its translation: CSVEVGTRNTGELFF.

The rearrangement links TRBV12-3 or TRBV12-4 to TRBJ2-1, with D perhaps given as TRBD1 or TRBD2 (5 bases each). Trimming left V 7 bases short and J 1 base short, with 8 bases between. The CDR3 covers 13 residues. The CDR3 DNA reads TGTGCCAGCACTGGGGGTTCCTACAATGAGCAGTTCTTC. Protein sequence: CASTGGSYNEQFF.

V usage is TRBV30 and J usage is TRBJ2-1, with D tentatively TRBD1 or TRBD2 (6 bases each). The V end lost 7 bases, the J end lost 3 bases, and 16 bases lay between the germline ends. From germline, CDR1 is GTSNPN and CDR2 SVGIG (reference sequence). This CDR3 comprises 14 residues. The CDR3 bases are TGTGCCTCCAAGCTGGGGGGCGACTACAATGAGCAGTTCTTC. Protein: CASKLGGDYNEQFF.

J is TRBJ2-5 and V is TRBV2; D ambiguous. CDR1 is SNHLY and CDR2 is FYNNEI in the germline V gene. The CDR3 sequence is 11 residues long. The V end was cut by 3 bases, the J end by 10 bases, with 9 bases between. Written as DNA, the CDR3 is TGTGCCAGCAGTGAGTCCGGTAGCCAGTACTTC. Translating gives CASSESGSQYF.

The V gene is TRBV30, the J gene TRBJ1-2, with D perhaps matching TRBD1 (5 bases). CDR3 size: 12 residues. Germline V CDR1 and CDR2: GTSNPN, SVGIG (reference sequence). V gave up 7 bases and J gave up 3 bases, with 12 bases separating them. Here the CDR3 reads CASQGEDYGYTF. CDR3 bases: TGTGCCTCCCAGGGTGAAGACTATGGCTACACCTTC.

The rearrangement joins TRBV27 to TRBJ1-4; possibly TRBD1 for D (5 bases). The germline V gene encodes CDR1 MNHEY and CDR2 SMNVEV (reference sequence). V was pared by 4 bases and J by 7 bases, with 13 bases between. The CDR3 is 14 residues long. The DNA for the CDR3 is TGTGCCAGCAGTTACGCAGGGCCCCGTGAAAAACTGTTTTTT. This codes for CASSYAGPREKLFF. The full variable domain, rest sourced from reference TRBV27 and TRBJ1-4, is EAQVTQNPRYLITVTGKKLTVTCSQNMNHEYMSWYRQDPGLGLRQIYYSMNVEVTDKGDVPEGYKVSRKEKRNFPLILESPSPNQTSLYFCASSYAGPREKLFFGSGTQLSVL.

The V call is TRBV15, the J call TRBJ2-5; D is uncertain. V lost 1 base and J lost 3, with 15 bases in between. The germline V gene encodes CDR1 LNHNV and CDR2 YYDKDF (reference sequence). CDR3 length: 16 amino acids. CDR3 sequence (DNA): TGTGCCACCAGCAGAGTTGACCACCGGACGGAAGAGACCCAGTACTTC. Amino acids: CATSRVDHRTEETQYF.

The CDR3 nucleotides are TGTGCCAGCAGTTTGACCCAGGGGGCGTTAAAGACCCAGTACTTC. It is translated as CASSLTQGALKTQYF. The genes are TRBV5-6 and TRBJ2-5, with 8 bases matching TRBD1. Germline V gives CDR1 SGHDT, CDR2 YYEEEE. The junction had 12 bases not matched to a gene; V was cut back by 5 bases and J by 6 bases. The CDR3 length is 15 residues.